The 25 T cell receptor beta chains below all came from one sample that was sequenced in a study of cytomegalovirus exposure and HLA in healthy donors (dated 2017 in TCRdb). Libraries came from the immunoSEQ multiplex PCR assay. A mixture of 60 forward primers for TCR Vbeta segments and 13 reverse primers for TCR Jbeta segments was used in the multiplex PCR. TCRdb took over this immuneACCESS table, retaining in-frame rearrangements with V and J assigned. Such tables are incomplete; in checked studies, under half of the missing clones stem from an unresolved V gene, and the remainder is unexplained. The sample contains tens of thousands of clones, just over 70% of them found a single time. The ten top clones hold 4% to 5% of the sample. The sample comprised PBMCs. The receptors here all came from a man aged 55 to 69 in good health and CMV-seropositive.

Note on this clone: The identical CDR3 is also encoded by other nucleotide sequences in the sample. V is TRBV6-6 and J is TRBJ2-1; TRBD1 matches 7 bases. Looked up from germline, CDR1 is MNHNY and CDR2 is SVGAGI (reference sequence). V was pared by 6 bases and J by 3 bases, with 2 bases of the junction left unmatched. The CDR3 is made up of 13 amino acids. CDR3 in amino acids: CASSRDSYNEQFF. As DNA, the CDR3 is TGTGCCAGCAGCCGGGACAGCTACAATGAGCAGTTCTTC.

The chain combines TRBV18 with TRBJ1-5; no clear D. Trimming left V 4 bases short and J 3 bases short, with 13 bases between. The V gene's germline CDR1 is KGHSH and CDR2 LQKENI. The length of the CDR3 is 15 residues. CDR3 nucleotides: TGTGCCAGCTCACTCGGAGGGTACTCCAATCAGCCCCAGCATTTT. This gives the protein CASSLGGYSNQPQHF.

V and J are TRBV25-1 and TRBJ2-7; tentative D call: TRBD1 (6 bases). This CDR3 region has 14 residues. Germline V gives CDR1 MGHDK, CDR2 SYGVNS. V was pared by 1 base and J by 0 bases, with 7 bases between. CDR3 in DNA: TGTGCCAGCAGTGAATTGGACAGCTCCTACGAGCAGTACTTC. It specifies CASSELDSSYEQYF.

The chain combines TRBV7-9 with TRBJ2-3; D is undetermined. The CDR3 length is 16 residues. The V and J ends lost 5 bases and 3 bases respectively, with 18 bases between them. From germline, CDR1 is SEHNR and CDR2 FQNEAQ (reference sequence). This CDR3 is CASSPKFRVSTDTQYF. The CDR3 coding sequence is TGTGCCAGCAGCCCCAAGTTCCGGGTTTCTACAGATACGCAGTATTTT.

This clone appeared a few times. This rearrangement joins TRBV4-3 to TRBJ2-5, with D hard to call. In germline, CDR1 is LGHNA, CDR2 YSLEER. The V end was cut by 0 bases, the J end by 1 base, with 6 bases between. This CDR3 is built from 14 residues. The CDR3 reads CASSQDLAQETQYF. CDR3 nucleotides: TGCGCCAGCAGCCAAGATTTAGCCCAAGAGACCCAGTACTTC.

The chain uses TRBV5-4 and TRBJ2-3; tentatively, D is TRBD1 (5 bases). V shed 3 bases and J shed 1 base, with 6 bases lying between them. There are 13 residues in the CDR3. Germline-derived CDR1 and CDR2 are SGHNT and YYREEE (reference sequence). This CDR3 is CASSSRGTDTQYF. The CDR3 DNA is TGTGCCAGCAGCTCCAGGGGCACAGATACGCAGTATTTT.

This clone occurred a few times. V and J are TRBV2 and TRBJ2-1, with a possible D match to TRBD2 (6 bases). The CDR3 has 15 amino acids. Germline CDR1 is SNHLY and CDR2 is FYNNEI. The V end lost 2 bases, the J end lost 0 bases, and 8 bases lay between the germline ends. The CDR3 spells CASSERGSSYNEQFF. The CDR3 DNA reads TGTGCCAGCAGTGAACGGGGGAGCTCCTACAATGAGCAGTTCTTC.

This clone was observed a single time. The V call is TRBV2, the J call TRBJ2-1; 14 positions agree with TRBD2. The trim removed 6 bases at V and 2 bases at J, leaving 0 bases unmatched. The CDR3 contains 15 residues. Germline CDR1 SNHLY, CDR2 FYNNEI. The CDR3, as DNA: TGTGCCAGCAGGGGACTAGCGGGGGCCTACAATGAGCAGTTCTTC. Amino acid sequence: CASRGLAGAYNEQFF.

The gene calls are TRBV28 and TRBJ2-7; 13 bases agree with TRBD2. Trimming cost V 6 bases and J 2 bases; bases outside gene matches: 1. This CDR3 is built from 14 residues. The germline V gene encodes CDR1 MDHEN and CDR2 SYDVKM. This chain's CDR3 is CASRGLAGAYEQYF. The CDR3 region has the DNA TGTGCCAGCAGAGGACTAGCGGGAGCCTACGAGCAGTACTTC.

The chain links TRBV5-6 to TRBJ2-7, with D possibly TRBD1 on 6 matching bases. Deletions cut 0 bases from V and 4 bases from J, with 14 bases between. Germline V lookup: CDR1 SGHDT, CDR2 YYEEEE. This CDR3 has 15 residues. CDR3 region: CASSLGQEYYYEQYF. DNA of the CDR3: TGTGCCAGCAGCTTGGGACAGGAGTATTATTACGAGCAGTACTTC.

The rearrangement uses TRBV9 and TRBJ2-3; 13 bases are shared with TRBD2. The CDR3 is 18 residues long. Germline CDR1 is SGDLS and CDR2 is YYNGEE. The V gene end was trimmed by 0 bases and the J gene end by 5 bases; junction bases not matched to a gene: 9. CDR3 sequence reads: CASSVAPLLAGGGDTQYF. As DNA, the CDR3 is TGTGCCAGCAGCGTAGCCCCTCTACTAGCGGGAGGGGGAGATACGCAGTATTTT.

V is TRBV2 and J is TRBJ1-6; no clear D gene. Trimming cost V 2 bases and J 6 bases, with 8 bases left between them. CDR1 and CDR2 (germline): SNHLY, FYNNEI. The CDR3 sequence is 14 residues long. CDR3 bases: TGTGCCAGCAGTGAACGGGGAATTAATTCACCCCTCCACTTT. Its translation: CASSERGINSPLHF. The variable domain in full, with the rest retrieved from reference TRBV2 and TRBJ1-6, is EPEVTQTPSHQVTQMGQEVILRCVPISNHLYFYWYRQILGQKVEFLVSFYNNEISEKSEIFDDQFSVERPDGSNFTLKIRSTKLEDSAMYFCASSERGINSPLHFGNGTRLTVT.

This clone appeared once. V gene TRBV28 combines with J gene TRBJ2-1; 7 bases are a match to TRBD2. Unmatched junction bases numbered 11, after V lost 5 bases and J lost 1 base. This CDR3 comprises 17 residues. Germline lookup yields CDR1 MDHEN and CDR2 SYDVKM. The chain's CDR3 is CASSPVTYSGSYNEQFF. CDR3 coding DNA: TGTGCCAGCAGTCCAGTAACTTATAGCGGGTCCTACAATGAGCAGTTCTTC.

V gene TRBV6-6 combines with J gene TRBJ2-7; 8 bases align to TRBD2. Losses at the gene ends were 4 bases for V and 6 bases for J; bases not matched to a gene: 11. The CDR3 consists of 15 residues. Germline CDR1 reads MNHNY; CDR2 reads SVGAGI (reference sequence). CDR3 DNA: TGTGCCAGCAGTTGGGGCCGGGAGGGAGGGGGCGAGCAGTACTTC. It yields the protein CASSWGREGGGEQYF.

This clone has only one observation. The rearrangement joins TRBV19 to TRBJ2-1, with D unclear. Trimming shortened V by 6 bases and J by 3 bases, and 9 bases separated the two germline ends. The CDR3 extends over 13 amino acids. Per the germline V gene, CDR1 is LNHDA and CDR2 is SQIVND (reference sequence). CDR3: CASRRDHYNEQFF. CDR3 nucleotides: TGTGCCAGTAGACGAGATCACTACAATGAGCAGTTCTTC.

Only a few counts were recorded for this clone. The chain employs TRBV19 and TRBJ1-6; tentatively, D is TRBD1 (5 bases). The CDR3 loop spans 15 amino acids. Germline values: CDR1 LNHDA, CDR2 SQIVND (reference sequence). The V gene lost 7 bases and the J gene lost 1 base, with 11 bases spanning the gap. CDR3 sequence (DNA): TGTGCCAGTACCCATCGGGGGTCCTATAATTCACCCCTCCACTTT. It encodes CASTHRGSYNSPLHF.

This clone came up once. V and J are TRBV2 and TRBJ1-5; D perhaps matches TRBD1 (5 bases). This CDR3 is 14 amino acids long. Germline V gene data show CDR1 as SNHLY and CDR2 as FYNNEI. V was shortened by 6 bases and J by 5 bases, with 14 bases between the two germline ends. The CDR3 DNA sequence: TGTGCCAGCAGCGAGGGACTCTTGCATCAGCCCCAGCATTTT. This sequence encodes CASSEGLLHQPQHF.

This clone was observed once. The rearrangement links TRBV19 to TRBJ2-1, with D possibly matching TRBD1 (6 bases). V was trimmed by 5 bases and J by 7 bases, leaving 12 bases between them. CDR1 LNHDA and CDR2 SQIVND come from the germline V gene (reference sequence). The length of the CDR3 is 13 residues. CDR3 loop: CASSWITGNEQFF. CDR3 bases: TGTGCCAGTAGTTGGATTACAGGGAATGAGCAGTTCTTC. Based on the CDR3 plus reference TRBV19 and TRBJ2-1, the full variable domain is DGGITQSPKYLFRKEGQNVTLSCEQNLNHDAMYWYRQDPGQGLRLIYYSQIVNDFQKGDIAEGYSVSREKKESFPLTVTSAQKNPTAFYLCASSWITGNEQFFGPGTRLTVL.

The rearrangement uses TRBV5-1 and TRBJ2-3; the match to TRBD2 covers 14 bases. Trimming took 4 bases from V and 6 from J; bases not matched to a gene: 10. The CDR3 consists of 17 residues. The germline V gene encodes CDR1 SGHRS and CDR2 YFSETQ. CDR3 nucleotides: TGCGCCAGCAGCCCGAGACTAGCGGGAGGGTTCGGCGATACGCAGTATTTT. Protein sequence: CASSPRLAGGFGDTQYF.

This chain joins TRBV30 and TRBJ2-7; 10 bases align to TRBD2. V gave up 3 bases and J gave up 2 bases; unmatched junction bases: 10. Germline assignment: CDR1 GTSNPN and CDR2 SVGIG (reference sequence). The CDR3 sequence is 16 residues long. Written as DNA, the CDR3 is TGTGCCTGGAGGTCCAGCGGGAGGGCTACGGCCTACGAGCAGTACTTC. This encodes CAWRSSGRATAYEQYF.

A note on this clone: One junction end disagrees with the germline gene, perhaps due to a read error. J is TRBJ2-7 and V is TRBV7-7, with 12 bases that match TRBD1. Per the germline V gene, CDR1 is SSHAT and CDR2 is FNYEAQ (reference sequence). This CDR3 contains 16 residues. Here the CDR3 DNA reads TGTGCTAGCAGCCGGTATCCGGGACAGGGGGCGCGGGAGCAGTACTTC. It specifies CASSRYPGQGAREQYF.

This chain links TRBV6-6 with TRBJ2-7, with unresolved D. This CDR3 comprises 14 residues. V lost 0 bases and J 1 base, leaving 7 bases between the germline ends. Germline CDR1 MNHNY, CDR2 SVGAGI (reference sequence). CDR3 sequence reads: CASSYSSSSYEQYF. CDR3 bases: TGTGCCAGCAGTTACTCTTCTAGTTCCTACGAGCAGTACTTC.

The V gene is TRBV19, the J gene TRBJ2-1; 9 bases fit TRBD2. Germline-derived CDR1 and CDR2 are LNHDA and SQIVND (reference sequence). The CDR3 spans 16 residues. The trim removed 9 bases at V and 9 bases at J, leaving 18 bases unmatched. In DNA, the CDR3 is TGTGCCAGCAGTCCGGGGGGGGCGGGAGGGCCGAGTGAGCAGTTCTTC. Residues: CASSPGGAGGPSEQFF.

CDR3 region: CASSQDKRIEAFF. The CDR3 DNA reads TGCGCCAGCAGCCAAGATAAGCGGATCGAAGCTTTCTTT. The chain uses TRBV4-3 and TRBJ1-1; D is ambiguous. This CDR3 contains 13 residues. V was clipped by 0 bases and J by 8 bases, with 10 bases between them. CDR1 is LGHNA and CDR2 is YSLEER in the germline V gene.

As DNA, the CDR3 is TGTGCTAGTGGAGACGCGGGCTCCTACGAGCAGTACTTC. Its translation is CASGDAGSYEQYF. This chain links TRBV12-5 with TRBJ2-7; perhaps TRBD2 as D (5 bases). V shed 6 bases and J shed 0 bases, with 9 bases lying between them. The CDR3 sequence is 13 residues long. CDR1 LGHNT and CDR2 FRNRAP come from the germline V gene.